The clone carrying this T cell receptor (beta chain) has a count of ten or more. The target antigen is unknown. This CDR3 spans 14 amino acids. V was trimmed by 2 bases and J by 8 bases, leaving 15 bases between them. Germline CDR1 is LGHDT and CDR2 is YNNKEL (reference sequence). CDR3 regions were amplified by Arm-PCR using iRepertoire HTBI primers to build TCR beta libraries. TCRdb re-derived calls from the multiplex PCR reads in MiXCR, one entry per CDR3 protein. The repertoire holds some 410,000 distinct CDR3 sequences, with around 17% as singletons. The data originate from a study of regulatory T cells in long-lasting Graves disease. Study at large: Patients with new Graves' disease had used antithyroid drugs below 3 months. Study outcomes and limitations: The persistent group shared 3,000 or so public clonotypes, more than the approximately 930 shared by new patients.

Time point given: newly diagnosed GD, antithyroid drugs for less than 3 months. Isolated PBMC RNA provided the starting material for the TCR library. The same sample was also used in a study of T cells in Graves' hyperthyroidism and ophthalmopathy. That source adds: Most expanded thyroid clonotypes above 0.001 also appeared in blood.

The gene calls are TRBV3-1 and TRBJ1-2; D call uncertain. Sequencing used peripheral blood mononuclear cells (PBMCs), obtained at new diagnosis, from a patient treated with antithyroid drugs. The receptor's source is a woman under 40 with Graves disease. CDR3 sequence: CASSQREITRGYTF. The CDR3 DNA follows: TGTGCCAGCAGCCAAAGGGAGATAACCCGCGGCTACACCTTC.